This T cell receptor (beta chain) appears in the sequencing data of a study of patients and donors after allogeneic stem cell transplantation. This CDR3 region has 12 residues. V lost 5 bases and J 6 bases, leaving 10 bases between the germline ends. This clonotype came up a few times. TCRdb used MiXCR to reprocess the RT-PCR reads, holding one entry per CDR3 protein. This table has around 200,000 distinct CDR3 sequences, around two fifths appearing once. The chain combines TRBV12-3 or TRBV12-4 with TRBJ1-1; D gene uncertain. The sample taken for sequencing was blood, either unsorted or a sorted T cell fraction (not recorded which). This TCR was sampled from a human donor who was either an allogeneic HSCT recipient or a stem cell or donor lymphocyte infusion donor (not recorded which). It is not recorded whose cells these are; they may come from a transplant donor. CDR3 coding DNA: TGTGCCAGCAGTCCCCGGGTCCCTGAAGCTTTCTTT. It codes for CASSPRVPEAFF.